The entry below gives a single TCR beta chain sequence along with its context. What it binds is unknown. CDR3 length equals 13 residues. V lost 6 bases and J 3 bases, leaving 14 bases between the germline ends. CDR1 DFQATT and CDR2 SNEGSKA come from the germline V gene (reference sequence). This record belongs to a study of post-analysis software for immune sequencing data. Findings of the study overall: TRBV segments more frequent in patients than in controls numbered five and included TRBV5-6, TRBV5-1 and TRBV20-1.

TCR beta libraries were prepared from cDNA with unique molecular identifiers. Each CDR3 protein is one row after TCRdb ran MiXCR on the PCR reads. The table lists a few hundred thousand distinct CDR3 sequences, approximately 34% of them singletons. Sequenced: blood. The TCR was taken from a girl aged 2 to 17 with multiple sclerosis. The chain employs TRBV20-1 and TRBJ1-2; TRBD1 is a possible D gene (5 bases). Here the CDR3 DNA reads TGCAGTGCCCGGGACTCCCAACACTATGGCTACACCTTC. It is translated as CSARDSQHYGYTF.